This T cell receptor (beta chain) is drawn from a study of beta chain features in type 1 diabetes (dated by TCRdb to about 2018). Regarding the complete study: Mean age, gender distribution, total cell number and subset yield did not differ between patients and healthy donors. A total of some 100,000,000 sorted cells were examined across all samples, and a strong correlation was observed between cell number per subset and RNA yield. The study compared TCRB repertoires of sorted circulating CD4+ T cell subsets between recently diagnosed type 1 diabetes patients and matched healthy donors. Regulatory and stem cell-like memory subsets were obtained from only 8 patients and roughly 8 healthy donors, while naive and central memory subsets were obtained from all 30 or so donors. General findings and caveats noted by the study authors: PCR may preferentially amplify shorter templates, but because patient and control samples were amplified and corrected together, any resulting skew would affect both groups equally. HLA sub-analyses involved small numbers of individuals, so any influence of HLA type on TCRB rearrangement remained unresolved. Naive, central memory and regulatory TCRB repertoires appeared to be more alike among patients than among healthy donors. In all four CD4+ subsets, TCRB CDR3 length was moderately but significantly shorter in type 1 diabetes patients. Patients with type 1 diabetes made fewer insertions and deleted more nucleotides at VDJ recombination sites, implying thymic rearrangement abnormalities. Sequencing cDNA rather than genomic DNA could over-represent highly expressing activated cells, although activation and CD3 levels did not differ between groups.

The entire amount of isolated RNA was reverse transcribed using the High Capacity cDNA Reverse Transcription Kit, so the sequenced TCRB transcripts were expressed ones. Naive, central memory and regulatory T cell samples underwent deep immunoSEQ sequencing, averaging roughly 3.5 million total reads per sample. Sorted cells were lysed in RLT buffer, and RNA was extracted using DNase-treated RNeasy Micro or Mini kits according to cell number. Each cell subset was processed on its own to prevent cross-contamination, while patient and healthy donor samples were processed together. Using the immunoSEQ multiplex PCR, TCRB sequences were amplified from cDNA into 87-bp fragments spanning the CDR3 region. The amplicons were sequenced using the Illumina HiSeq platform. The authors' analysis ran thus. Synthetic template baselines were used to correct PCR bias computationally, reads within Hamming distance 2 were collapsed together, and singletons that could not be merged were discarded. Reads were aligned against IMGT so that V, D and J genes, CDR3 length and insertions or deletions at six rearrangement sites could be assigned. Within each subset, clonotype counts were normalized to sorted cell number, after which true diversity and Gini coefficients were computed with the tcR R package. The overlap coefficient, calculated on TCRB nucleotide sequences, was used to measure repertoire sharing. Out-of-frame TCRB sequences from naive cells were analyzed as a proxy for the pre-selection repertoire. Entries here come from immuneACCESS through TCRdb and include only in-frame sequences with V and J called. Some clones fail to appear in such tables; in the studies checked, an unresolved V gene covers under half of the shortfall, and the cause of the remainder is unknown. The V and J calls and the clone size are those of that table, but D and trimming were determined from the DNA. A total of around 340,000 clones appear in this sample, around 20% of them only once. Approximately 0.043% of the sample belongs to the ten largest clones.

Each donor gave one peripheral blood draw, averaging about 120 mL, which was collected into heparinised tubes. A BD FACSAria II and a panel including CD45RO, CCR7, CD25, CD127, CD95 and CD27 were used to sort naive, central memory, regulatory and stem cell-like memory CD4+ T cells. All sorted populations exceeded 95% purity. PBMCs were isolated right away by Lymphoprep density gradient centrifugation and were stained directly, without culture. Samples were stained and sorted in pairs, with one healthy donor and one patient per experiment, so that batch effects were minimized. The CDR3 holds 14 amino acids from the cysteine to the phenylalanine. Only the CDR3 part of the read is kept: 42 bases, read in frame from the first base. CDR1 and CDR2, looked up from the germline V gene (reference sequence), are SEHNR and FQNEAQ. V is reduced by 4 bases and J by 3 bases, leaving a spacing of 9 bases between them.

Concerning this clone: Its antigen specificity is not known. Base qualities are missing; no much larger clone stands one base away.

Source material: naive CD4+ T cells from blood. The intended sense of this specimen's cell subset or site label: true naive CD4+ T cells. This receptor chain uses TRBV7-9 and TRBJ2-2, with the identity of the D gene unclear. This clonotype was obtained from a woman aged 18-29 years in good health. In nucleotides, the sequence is TGTGCCAGCAGCTACTCCGGGTACACCGGGGAGCTGTTTTTT. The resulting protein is CASSYSGYTGELFF.